The clone carrying this T cell receptor (beta chain) was recorded only once. Naive CD8 cells comprised CD45RO-negative, CCR7-positively selected cells, excluding terminally differentiated effector memory CD45RA+ cells. Method: immunoSEQ multiplex PCR; TCRdb's copy keeps in-frame clones and lacks some. The sample holds 550,000 to 600,000 clones, roughly 98% seen once. The data derive from a study of shared clonotypes between healthy human individuals. There are 12 residues in the CDR3. The V end was cut by 2 bases, the J end by 3 bases, with 8 bases between. Per germline, CDR1 SQVTM and CDR2 ANQGSEA. This TCR was recovered from a man aged 30-40 years in good health. The sample comprised naive CD8+ T cells sorted from blood. The V and J genes are TRBV29-1 and TRBJ2-7, with unresolved D. The CDR3 DNA is TGCAGCGTTGAATCTAACGACTACGAGCAGTACTTC. Translation gives CSVESNDYEQYF.